The entry below gives a single T cell receptor beta chain sequence along with its context. Per the study methods: Nucleated cell number was recorded as an estimate derived from reference gene primer amplification. The method was immunoSEQ multiplex PCR; TCRdb's version includes in-frame clones alone and lacks a portion of them. That table gives V, J and clone size, and the DNA gave D and trimming. The table has approximately 240,000 clones, 65% to 90% seen once. This entry comes from a study of blood T cell repertoires in COVID-19. Study context: Acute and convalescent COVID-19 samples came from the United States, Italy and Spain. Sample material is recorded as cDNA or gDNA derived from T cells, B-cell-depleted T cells, or PBMCs.

Sequencing input: peripheral blood. The source of this sequence is a woman aged 40-49 years who had recovered from COVID-19.

In nucleotides, the CDR3 is TGTGCCAGTTCGGTTGGCAGGGGCTACGAGCAGTACTTC. Protein product: CASSVGRGYEQYF. The chain carries TRBV5-6 and TRBJ2-7, with D possibly TRBD1 on 6 matching bases. With 8 bases removed from V and 3 bases from J, the gap between germline ends came to 15 bases. Germline V gene lookup returns CDR1 SGHDT and CDR2 YYEEEE. The CDR3 consists of 13 residues.